This passage covers 27 T cell receptor beta chains from one sample sequenced in a study of blood T cell repertoires in COVID-19. This table comes from immunoSEQ multiplex PCR, and its TCRdb copy is limited to in-frame clones, with some not included. This table holds 150,000 to 170,000 clones, around 83% found once. Sequencing was performed on peripheral blood. The receptor set was obtained from a woman in her sixties or seventies with acute or convalescent COVID-19.

The rearrangement links TRBV7-9 to TRBJ1-1, with D possibly matching TRBD1 (6 bases). The CDR3 totals 13 residues. Germline CDR1 SEHNR, CDR2 FQNEAQ (reference sequence). The V end was cut by 5 bases, the J end by 4 bases, with 11 bases between. The CDR3 sequence: CASSKQGGTEAFF. CDR3 DNA sequence: TGTGCCAGCAGCAAACAGGGCGGCACTGAAGCTTTCTTT.

This chain uses TRBV4-1 with TRBJ2-5; TRBD2 matches 15 bases. The J segment lost 1 base and the V segment lost 4 bases, leaving 4 bases of the junction unmatched. Germline CDR1 MGHRA, CDR2 YSYEKL. This CDR3 has 17 amino acids. CDR3 amino acids: CASSLGLAGGSQETQYF. The CDR3 coding sequence is TGCGCCAGCAGCCTTGGACTAGCGGGGGGGTCCCAAGAGACCCAGTACTTC.

This chain links TRBV30 with TRBJ1-6; D gene uncertain. CDR3 length: 13 residues. V shed 0 bases and J shed 7 bases, with 7 bases lying between them. In germline, CDR1 is GTSNPN, CDR2 SVGIG (reference sequence). This CDR3 reads CAWSVQNNSPLHF. As DNA, the CDR3 is TGTGCCTGGAGTGTACAGAACAATTCACCCCTCCACTTT.

The chain links TRBV6-5 to TRBJ1-2; perhaps TRBD1 as D (6 bases). Germline V lookup: CDR1 MNHEY, CDR2 SVGAGI. The CDR3 runs to 13 residues. Trimming shortened V by 5 bases and J by 10 bases, and 17 bases separated the two germline ends. CDR3 DNA sequence: TGTGCCAGCAGTAAACGTCGGACAGTTTCCTACACCTTC. The encoded protein is CASSKRRTVSYTF.

In DNA form, the CDR3 reads TGTGCCAGCAGCCAGACGACAGGGTTTGCTTTCTTT. Residues: CASSQTTGFAFF. V and J are TRBV3-1 (or the pseudogene TRBV3-2) and TRBJ1-1, with 7 nucleotides matching TRBD1. Germline V gives CDR1 LGHDT, CDR2 YNNKEL (reference sequence). Trimming took 3 bases from V and 11 from J; bases not matched to a gene: 6. CDR3 length equals 12 residues.

The CDR3 DNA is TGCGCCAGCAGCTTTGGGGCTCCAGGGCCCAACTATGGCTACACCTTC. Amino acid sequence: CASSFGAPGPNYGYTF. V is TRBV5-1 and J is TRBJ1-2; D is possibly TRBD1 (5 bases). V lost 2 bases and J 2 bases, leaving 16 bases between the germline ends. The CDR3 sequence is 16 residues long. In germline, CDR1 is SGHRS, CDR2 YFSETQ.

V gene TRBV5-1 combines with J gene TRBJ2-4; tentatively, D is TRBD2 (6 bases). V lost 2 bases and J lost 1, with 13 bases in between. The CDR3 spans 16 residues. CDR1 and CDR2 (germline): SGHRS, YFSETQ. CDR3 sequence (DNA): TGCGCCAGCAGCTTCGGGGGATCCGGGGCCAAAAACATTCAGTACTTC. This encodes CASSFGGSGAKNIQYF.

The chain employs TRBV5-4 and TRBJ2-3, with 9 bases fitting TRBD1. Germline-derived CDR1 and CDR2 are SGHNT and YYREEE (reference sequence). This CDR3 spans 16 amino acids. With 4 bases clipped from V and 0 bases from J, the junction kept 6 bases outside the gene matches. In DNA, the CDR3 is TGTGCCAGCAGCCCTGGGGGACAGGGTAGCACAGATACGCAGTATTTT. This codes for CASSPGGQGSTDTQYF. The full variable domain, with the rest looked up from reference TRBV5-4 and TRBJ2-3, is ETGVTQSPTHLIKTRGQQVTLRCSSQSGHNTVSWYQQALGQGPQFIFQYYREEENGRGNFPPRFSGLQFPNYSSELNVNALELDDSALYLCASSPGGQGSTDTQYFGPGTRLTVL.

Only one count was recorded for this clone. The rearrangement links TRBV3-1 (or the pseudogene TRBV3-2) to TRBJ1-2; 9 bases are a match to TRBD1. Germline CDR1 reads LGHDT; CDR2 reads YNNKEL (reference sequence). This CDR3 is 13 amino acids long. V shed 3 bases, J shed 7 bases, and the junction held 3 bases outside the gene matches. Here the CDR3 DNA reads TGTGCCAGCAGCCACGACAGGGGGGGTGGCTACACCTTC. This sequence encodes CASSHDRGGGYTF.

This sequence joins TRBV6-2 or TRBV6-3 and TRBJ1-2; D perhaps matches TRBD1 (5 bases). There are 13 residues in the CDR3. Germline V lookup: CDR1 MNHEY, CDR2 SVGEGT. Trimming pared 2 bases from V and 7 bases from J, leaving 11 bases between. The CDR3: CASSYMGRSGYTF. CDR3 sequence (DNA): TGTGCCAGCAGTTACATGGGGCGAAGTGGCTACACCTTC.

This clone appeared once. The chain couples TRBV7-2 to TRBJ2-1; TRBD2 matches at 10 bases. CDR3 length: 16 amino acids. Trimming cost V 2 bases and J 1 base; bases outside gene matches: 2. Germline V CDR1 and CDR2: SGHTA, FQGNSA. Here the CDR3 DNA reads TGTGCCAGCAGCTTAAAGCGGGGGGGTTCCTACAATGAGCAGTTCTTC. It codes for CASSLKRGGSYNEQFF.

The rearrangement uses TRBV19 and TRBJ1-2, with a weak D call TRBD1 (6 bases). V was clipped by 6 bases and J by 7 bases, with 12 bases between them. The CDR3 extends over 12 amino acids. CDR1 is LNHDA and CDR2 is SQIVND in the germline V gene (reference sequence). CDR3 sequence reads: CASRDRPGGYTF. CDR3 bases: TGTGCCAGTAGGGACAGACCAGGTGGCTACACCTTC.

This chain uses TRBV6-6 with TRBJ1-2; D is perhaps TRBD1 (5 bases). The CDR3 is 15 amino acids. Trimming removed 2 bases at V and 0 bases at J, with 10 bases between. Per the germline V gene, CDR1 is MNHNY and CDR2 is SVGAGI (reference sequence). CDR3 loop: CASSYHEQANYGYTF. CDR3 in DNA: TGTGCCAGCAGTTACCACGAACAGGCTAACTATGGCTACACCTTC.

J is TRBJ1-5 and V is TRBV19; the match to TRBD1 covers 10 bases. Per germline, CDR1 LNHDA and CDR2 SQIVND (reference sequence). CDR3 length: 16 residues. The ends lost 7 bases at V and 6 bases at J; junction bases unmatched: 12. The DNA of the CDR3 is TGTGCCAGTACCCCGGGACAGGGGAGAGGTGGTCAGCCCCAGCATTTT. Protein: CASTPGQGRGGQPQHF.

The chain joins TRBV5-1 to TRBJ1-4; D remains ambiguous. Germline CDR1 SGHRS, CDR2 YFSETQ. CDR3 length: 14 residues. Deletions cut 0 bases from V and 4 bases from J, with 7 bases between. CDR3 sequence (DNA): TGCGCCAGCAGCTTGGACAGCCTTAATGAAAAACTGTTTTTT. Translated: CASSLDSLNEKLFF. Together with reference TRBV5-1 and TRBJ1-4, the CDR3 gives the full variable domain: KAGVTQTPRYLIKTRGQQVTLSCSPISGHRSVSWYQQTPGQGLQFLFEYFSETQRNKGNFPGRFSGRQFSNSRSEMNVSTLELGDSALYLCASSLDSLNEKLFFGSGTQLSVL.

The chain employs TRBV7-2 and TRBJ2-3, with 7 bases that match TRBD2. The CDR3 totals 14 residues. Looked up from germline, CDR1 is SGHTA and CDR2 is FQGNSA. Unmatched junction bases numbered 3, after V lost 3 bases and J lost 3 bases. CDR3 DNA: TGTGCCAGCAGCTTTCTAGCGGAAACAGATACGCAGTATTTT. As protein: CASSFLAETDTQYF.

The genes are TRBV2 and TRBJ1-5, with 7 bases that match TRBD1. In germline, CDR1 is SNHLY, CDR2 FYNNEI. CDR3 size: 14 residues. V lost 4 bases to trimming and J lost 2 bases; unmatched junction nucleotides: 2. Written as DNA, the CDR3 is TGTGCCAGCAGTGGGGACAGAGGCAATCAGCCCCAGCATTTT. Protein product: CASSGDRGNQPQHF.

V is TRBV28 and J is TRBJ2-7, with D hard to call. The germline V gene encodes CDR1 MDHEN and CDR2 SYDVKM. The CDR3 is 12 residues long. The V gene lost 6 bases and the J gene lost 1 base, with 7 bases spanning the gap. This CDR3 reads CASRSGSYEQYV. The CDR3 nucleotides are TGTGCCAGCAGGTCCGGGTCCTACGAGCAGTACGTC.

The chain links TRBV19 to TRBJ1-1; D is uncertain. CDR3 size: 15 residues. Trimming cost V 6 bases and J 5 bases, with 19 bases left between them. Germline-derived CDR1 and CDR2 are LNHDA and SQIVND (reference sequence). The CDR3 DNA reads as TGTGCCAGTAGGAACCCTAATCCGGGAGCGACTGAAGCTTTCTTT. Translating it yields CASRNPNPGATEAFF.

The gene calls are TRBV28 and TRBJ1-1, with 7 bases identical to TRBD1. With 6 bases clipped from V and 4 bases from J, the junction kept 5 bases outside the gene matches. The CDR3 length is 13 residues. The germline V gene has CDR1 MDHEN and CDR2 SYDVKM. The CDR3 DNA follows: TGTGCCAGCAGCCCGGGACAGCTCACTGAAGCTTTCTTT. This sequence encodes CASSPGQLTEAFF.

V is TRBV7-6 and J is TRBJ2-7, with 9 bases aligning to TRBD1. Germline V gives CDR1 SGHVS, CDR2 FNYEAQ. The CDR3 sequence is 14 residues long. Trimming removed 5 bases from V and 6 bases from J; junction bases left unmatched: 8. The DNA of the CDR3 is TGTGCCAGCAGCACTGGACAGGGGAGATCCGAGCAGTACTTC. As protein: CASSTGQGRSEQYF.

The chain employs TRBV4-2 and TRBJ1-2; 10 bases line up with TRBD1. Losses at the gene ends were 1 base for V and 3 bases for J; bases not matched to a gene: 5. The CDR3 runs 16 residues. The germline CDR1 and CDR2 sequences are LGHNA and YNFKEQ. CDR3 nucleotide sequence: TGTGCCAGCAGCCAAGTGCCGACAGGGGGCTACTATGGCTACACCTTC. As protein: CASSQVPTGGYYGYTF.

This clone occurred once. The chain combines TRBV5-1 with TRBJ1-1; 7 positions agree with TRBD1. CDR1 and CDR2 from the germline V gene are SGHRS and YFSETQ. V trimming: 4 bases; J trimming: 1 base; junction bases outside the gene matches: 4. The CDR3 consists of 14 residues. The CDR3 sequence is CASSRRTGNTEAFF. Here the CDR3 DNA reads TGCGCCAGCAGCAGAAGGACAGGGAACACTGAAGCTTTCTTT.

V usage is TRBV2 and J usage is TRBJ1-3; D not resolved. Trimming cost V 7 bases and J 0 bases, with 10 bases left between them. Germline assignment: CDR1 SNHLY and CDR2 FYNNEI. This CDR3 has 14 amino acids. Here the CDR3 reads CASKEAISGNTIYF. CDR3 DNA: TGTGCCAGCAAGGAGGCCATCTCTGGAAACACCATATATTTT.

This clone came up once. The chain has TRBV4-2 and TRBJ2-7; 10 nucleotides agree with TRBD2. The CDR3 totals 15 residues. Germline CDR1 reads LGHNA; CDR2 reads YNFKEQ. The trim removed 4 bases at V and 2 bases at J, leaving 5 bases unmatched. CDR3 bases: TGTGCCAGCAGCCCCTTAGCGGGGGGTACCTACGAGCAGTACTTC. Protein product: CASSPLAGGTYEQYF.

The rearrangement uses TRBV5-6 and TRBJ1-1; the D gene is possibly TRBD1 (6 bases). Germline V gene lookup returns CDR1 SGHDT and CDR2 YYEEEE. This CDR3 spans 17 amino acids. V dropped 4 bases and J dropped 4 bases, with 23 bases sitting between them. The CDR3 DNA reads as TGTGCCAGCAGCGCTTTTAGGGGGGGTAAGGTCAGCACTGAAGCTTTCTTT. Protein: CASSAFRGGKVSTEAFF.

The gene calls are TRBV19 and TRBJ1-5, with 10 bases identical to TRBD1. The CDR3 has 15 residues. From germline, CDR1 is LNHDA and CDR2 SQIVND (reference sequence). Trimming cost V 5 bases and J 6 bases; bases outside gene matches: 7. CDR3 loop: CASSPGTGVTQPQHF. The CDR3 DNA reads TGTGCCAGTAGTCCCGGGACAGGGGTCACTCAGCCCCAGCATTTT.